These 2 T cell receptor beta chains were sequenced from one sample in a study of T cell changes during pregnancy in multiple sclerosis. Clones were read by immunoSEQ multiplex PCR, and TCRdb kept only the in-frame ones, dropping some. The sample lists about 100,000 clones; almost 95% were seen once. Here the sequenced sample was peripheral blood, taken before pregnancy. Receptors were obtained from a female donor with multiple sclerosis, enrolled in a pregnancy study.

The chain carries TRBV4-2 and TRBJ1-4; perhaps TRBD1 as D (6 bases). The germline V gene encodes CDR1 LGHNA and CDR2 YNFKEQ. V was pared by 6 bases and J by 0 bases, with 8 bases between. This CDR3 spans 14 amino acids. The CDR3 nucleotides are TGTGCCAGCAGAGGGGGGGCAACTAATGAAAAACTGTTTTTT. It encodes CASRGGATNEKLFF.

The gene calls are TRBV4-2 and TRBJ2-2; 11 bases map to TRBD1. This CDR3 is built from 16 residues. From germline, CDR1 is LGHNA and CDR2 YNFKEQ. V lost 1 base and J lost 7; bases outside the gene matches: 5. As DNA, the CDR3 is TGTGCCAGCAGCCAAGCGGGACAGGGGGTTGTCGGGGAGCTGTTTTTT. Protein: CASSQAGQGVVGELFF.